This T cell receptor (beta chain) was sequenced during a study of cytomegalovirus exposure and HLA in healthy donors listed by TCRdb under 2017. Regarding the complete study: In an earlier analysis of around 540 of the donors, around 290 Gb of sequence data and about 110 million unique TCR beta sequences from about 180 million T cells were reported. An early release that covered about 600 HLA-typed donors contained about 300 gigabases of sequencing data and 65 million to 100 million unique TCR sequences. Among the roughly 400 genotyped donors, around 81% belonged to the genetic ancestry cluster associated with self-reported Caucasian donors. The study was designed to test whether signatures of past pathogen exposure could be identified by cataloging public T cell receptors. The study used immunosequencing to profile the T cell repertoires of about 670 subjects and linked those repertoires to cytomegalovirus serostatus. Besides the first cohort of under 700 subjects, a separate validation cohort made up of roughly 120 different subjects was used. High-throughput TCR immunosequencing, statistical association of individual TCRs with disease status, and machine learning were combined to predict cytomegalovirus infection status. To study patterns of TCR occurrence, a later analysis re-analyzed previously published TCR beta repertoires from 666 donors and added high-resolution HLA genotyping. Rather than drawing on any new phenotypic data, the later analysis identified candidate immune exposures from TCR beta sequences and the way those sequences occurred across donors. An earlier analysis of some 500 of the donors applied high-throughput TCR beta sequencing to assess whether each TCR beta V gene segment acted as functional or pseudogenic. Donor age, sex, ethnicity and CMV serostatus were compiled alongside the repertoire data. Genome-wide SNP genotypes for about 55% of the roughly 670 donors were used in a later genetic analysis, which treated that subset as a discovery cohort. Every discovery cohort repertoire had been produced on one sequencing platform. Both class I and class II loci were covered by HLA typing, at four-digit resolution. Typing coverage differed by locus: A, B, C, DRB1 and DQB1 were typed in roughly 629-640 donors, DQA1 in about 550, DPA1 in 600 to 610, and DPB1 in approximately 450. About five DR-DQ haplotypes were treated as single units for association and clustering because of strong linkage in the cohort. On average, around 240,000 unique TCR beta nucleotide sequences were sequenced per donor among 300 to 500 genotyped donors of the cohort, with roughly 20% of those sequences being non-productive.

Libraries were made using the immunoSEQ multiplex PCR assay. The multiplex PCR relied on a mix of 60 forward primers for TCR Vbeta segments and 13 reverse primers for TCR Jbeta segments. A multiplex PCR assay on genomic DNA amplified the CDR3 region of rearranged TCR beta genes. The Illumina HiSeq System was used to sequence the amplified TCR beta libraries as 87-base-pair reads. As for the authors' bioinformatics: A later analysis tallied 70 million to 100 million unique TCR beta chains across the 650 to 750 repertoires, and about 12 million of those chains were shared by two or more donors. Raw reads were error-corrected and collapsed into unique sequences with a nearest-neighbor algorithm that merged closely related sequences to remove PCR and sequencing errors. CDR3 sequences were aligned to IMGT reference sequences to assign V, D and J gene segments. For a sequence to be retained, at least a six-nucleotide match to both a V gene segment and a J gene segment was required. Rearrangements were called productive when the CDR3 lacked stop codons and stayed in frame with V and J; all others were non-productive. Following IMGT convention, CDR3 was defined as the stretch from the second conserved V-encoded cysteine to the conserved J-encoded phenylalanine. In an earlier analysis of just under 600 of the donors, sequences lacking an unambiguous match to a single V gene segment were excluded. An earlier analysis of fewer than 650 of the donors classified V segments as functional when productive rearrangements were above 56.7% and as segregating when the standard deviation between donors was above 5%. A statistical classification framework was built for diagnosing cytomegalovirus status from the catalog of TCR beta chain sequences. V and J gene assignment, in a later analysis, came from comparing TCR nucleotide sequences with IMGT/GENE-DB human TR gene sequences. In a later analysis, CDR3 sequences and most-parsimonious VDJ recombination scenarios were assigned using the TCRdist pipeline. A later analysis defined each TCR beta chain by its CDR3 amino acid sequence plus V-gene family, and excluded reads lacking a unique V-gene family. In a later analysis, some 600 highly shared, low-generation-probability nucleotide sequences were removed to address suspected cross-contamination and a sequencing artifact. In a later analysis, a clonal expansion index for each public chain was calculated from normalized within-repertoire ranks of inferred template counts. In a later analysis, generation probabilities were computed using a VDJ recombination model fitted to out-of-frame rearrangements, and the results were checked against IGoR. A later analysis scored TCR-TCR, TCR-HLA and TCR-CMV co-occurrence with hypergeometric tests, applying a repertoire-size bias correction to TCR pairs. To estimate false discovery rates, a later analysis permuted the HLA or CMV assignments 20 times. A later analysis grouped co-occurring TCRs with DBSCAN, adding TCRdist sequence similarity when clustering within HLA-allele-positive subsets. Repertoires with fewer than 30,000 or more than 120,000 public chains were left out of co-occurrence clustering, as were five repertoires with anomalous nucleotide sharing. This is the immuneACCESS table as TCRdb keeps it, with only in-frame sequences that have V and J called. A part of the clones is gone; compared with another copy, unresolved V genes explain less than half, and the rest is unexplained. V, J and clone size derive from that table, while D and trimming were established from the DNA sequence. The sample yields approximately 99,000 clones; 79% were counted once. The ten largest clones add up to about 3.1% of the sample.

The cohort was made up of several hundred healthy bone marrow donors. At the time of sampling, every cohort member was nominally healthy, though immune exposures that went unrecorded were likely present. The donor tested CMV seropositive, placing the donor among the roughly 300 seropositive members of the cohort. Every donor gave a peripheral blood sample, and the peripheral blood mononuclear cells from that sample were used for TCR beta sequencing. Genomic DNA was extracted from the blood cell samples with the Qiagen DNeasy Blood Extraction Kit. The paper as a whole reports these results and caveats: A later analysis associated 16,951 TCR beta sequences with specific HLA alleles at a false discovery rate of 0.05. When HLA alleles, especially DR and DQ, strongly co-occurred, TCR associations were difficult to assign to individual alleles. Most CMV-associated TCR beta chains appeared to be HLA-restricted in a later analysis, and the HLA associations seemed to be driven largely by CMV exposure. In vitro tests confirmed that a few of the cytomegalovirus-associated TCR beta chains recognize cytomegalovirus antigens. The sequencing pipeline was judged likely to have produced a cluster of highly shared sequence variants as a technical artifact. A further reported finding was that TCR beta sequences accurately predicted the HLA-A and HLA-B alleles for most subjects in the first cohort. An earlier analysis of approximately 500 of the donors showed that most TCR beta V segments appeared in productive rearrangements either about 87% or about 30% of the time, which broadly matched IMGT annotations. A later genetic analysis associated a missense DCLRE1C variant with V-gene and J-gene trimming of TCR beta chains, and an independent cohort replicated the association. In a later analysis, HLA-associated TCR beta chains showed more clonal expansion and lower generation probabilities than non-associated chains that were equally common. Most TCR sequences were seen in very few donors, while some public TCRs were found in many individuals. Several of the top co-occurrence clusters appeared to be linked to parvovirus B19, influenza, CMV and Epstein-Barr virus, according to a later analysis. The classifier was reported to diagnose cytomegalovirus status with high specificity and sensitivity in both the original cohort and the validation cohort. A later analysis found that TCR association rates varied across HLA loci, with DRB1 alleles showing the most associated TCRs and HLA-C alleles the fewest. A later genetic analysis reported fewer N-insertions in productive TCRs among donors in an Asian-associated ancestry cluster than the roughly 720-donor mean. The earlier analysis of fewer than 750 of the donors excluded approximately 17 rarely observed V segments, including chromosome 9 orphons, because counts were too low. It was suggested by the authors that the approach could potentially be generalized to other disease states and immunological phenotypes. Immune exposure information for the cohort was limited to CMV serostatus. Only TCR beta chains were sequenced in this cohort, and the absence of alpha or paired-chain data limited detectable features. The study listed 150 to 200 TCR beta chains as associated with cytomegalovirus. Because some donors lacked HLA typing at each locus, the association tests relied only on the typed subset. Because the 87-base-pair reads could not distinguish some IMGT-functional V segments, including TRBV6-2 and TRBV6-3, those segments were excluded. Correlated functional status among segregating V segments might be attributable to linkage disequilibrium, but an unknown experimental factor could not be ruled out. The presence/absence analyses assumed that sequencing depth was roughly uniform across donors, and that assumption may not be true.

Reading the germline V gene (reference sequence) gives CDR1 LNHDA and CDR2 SQIVND. Taken from cysteine to phenylalanine, the CDR3 has 16 residues. Only CDR3 DNA remains: 48 bases, in frame from the first base. Between the V and J ends, shortened by 3 bases and 0 bases respectively, the junction contains 14 bases. Concerning this clone: No antigen is known for it. Per-base qualities were not stored, and no clone one base away is much larger.

The V gene is TRBV19 and the J gene is TRBJ1-2; no D gene can be assigned with confidence. The material sequenced was PBMCs. This sequence originates from a male donor in good health and CMV-seropositive. The CDR3 protein: CASSIDGRLPNYGYTF. At the DNA level, the sequence is TGTGCCAGTAGTATCGATGGCAGGCTACCTAACTATGGCTACACCTTC. Reference TRBV19 and TRBJ1-2 genes cover what lies past the CDR3, so the full variable domain is DGGITQSPKYLFRKEGQNVTLSCEQNLNHDAMYWYRQDPGQGLRLIYYSQIVNDFQKGDIAEGYSVSREKKESFPLTVTSAQKNPTAFYLCASSIDGRLPNYGYTFGSGTRLTVV.